The 22 T cell receptor beta chains listed next were all sequenced from one sample in a study of blood T cell repertoires in COVID-19. Profiled with immunoSEQ multiplex PCR; TCRdb holds only in-frame clones, not every one. The table shows tens of thousands of clones, with approximately 90% occurring only once. Sequenced input: peripheral blood. The receptors were sampled from a human donor in a cohort sampled during active COVID-19.

This chain connects TRBV5-1 to TRBJ1-3; a possible D gene is TRBD1 (5 bases). This CDR3 region has 15 residues. CDR1 SGHRS and CDR2 YFSETQ come from the germline V gene. Trimming removed 4 bases at V and 0 bases at J, with 11 bases between. CDR3 in amino acids: CASSEGHLSGNTIYF. For the CDR3, the DNA is TGCGCCAGCAGCGAAGGACATCTCTCTGGAAACACCATATATTTT. Filled out from reference TRBV5-1 and TRBJ1-3, the complete variable domain reads KAGVTQTPRYLIKTRGQQVTLSCSPISGHRSVSWYQQTPGQGLQFLFEYFSETQRNKGNFPGRFSGRQFSNSRSEMNVSTLELGDSALYLCASSEGHLSGNTIYFGEGSWLTVV.

This chain uses TRBV19 with TRBJ2-1; TRBD2 matches 11 bases. Germline loops: CDR1 LNHDA, CDR2 SQIVND (reference sequence). The CDR3 contains 15 residues. After removal of 1 base from V and 9 bases from J, the junction contained 5 bases not matched to a gene. The CDR3 spells CASSIVAGGPGEQFF. Written as DNA, the CDR3 is TGTGCCAGTAGTATAGTAGCGGGAGGGCCGGGTGAGCAGTTCTTC.

In this sample, this clone turned up a few times. The V and J genes are TRBV6-5 and TRBJ2-1; the D gene is possibly TRBD1 (5 bases). The CDR3 loop spans 11 amino acids. Between the trimmed V and J ends, which lost 7 bases and 9 bases, there was a span of 10 bases. Germline loops: CDR1 MNHEY, CDR2 SVGAGI. The CDR3 DNA sequence: TGTGCCAGCACCAGGGATACTGAGCAGTTCTTC. Its translation: CASTRDTEQFF.

The chain uses TRBV19 and TRBJ2-1; D might be TRBD1 (5 bases). The germline V gene has CDR1 LNHDA and CDR2 SQIVND (reference sequence). V was pared by 4 bases and J by 12 bases, with 16 bases between. The CDR3 contains 13 residues. CDR3 loop: CASSTPWGMGQFF. CDR3 in DNA: TGTGCCAGTAGTACCCCGTGGGGCATGGGGCAGTTCTTC.

This chain links TRBV7-9 with TRBJ2-7, with TRBD2 identical over 14 bases. The germline V gene has CDR1 SEHNR and CDR2 FQNEAQ (reference sequence). The length of the CDR3 is 16 residues. J lost 4 bases, V lost 4 bases, and 6 bases had no gene match. This CDR3 reads CASSSGTSGSLYEQYF. The CDR3 coding sequence is TGTGCCAGCAGCTCAGGGACTAGCGGGAGTTTGTACGAGCAGTACTTC. The variable domain in full, completed from reference TRBV7-9 and TRBJ2-7, reads DTGVSQNPRHKITKRGQNVTFRCDPISEHNRLYWYRQTLGQGPEFLTYFQNEAQLEKSRLLSDRFSAERPKGSFSTLEIQRTEQGDSAMYLCASSSGTSGSLYEQYFGPGTRLTVT.

The genes are TRBV28 and TRBJ2-7, with 9 positions matching TRBD2. The ends lost 3 bases at V and 0 bases at J; junction bases unmatched: 0. Germline lookup yields CDR1 MDHEN and CDR2 SYDVKM. The CDR3 totals 14 residues. As DNA, the CDR3 is TGTGCCAGCAGTTTTAGCGGGGGCTCCTACGAGCAGTACTTC. Its protein product is CASSFSGGSYEQYF.

This chain uses TRBV18 with TRBJ2-1, with 12 bases that match TRBD2. The V gene end was trimmed by 2 bases and the J gene end by 5 bases; junction bases not matched to a gene: 4. The CDR3 is made up of 16 amino acids. In germline, CDR1 is KGHSH, CDR2 LQKENI. CDR3 region: CASSPGTSGRNNEQFF. The CDR3, as DNA: TGTGCCAGCTCACCAGGGACTAGCGGGCGAAACAATGAGCAGTTCTTC.

The chain has TRBV5-1 and TRBJ2-1; TRBD1 aligns across 10 bases. The junction had 3 bases not matched to a gene; V was cut back by 5 bases and J by 4 bases. This CDR3 region has 14 residues. CDR1 and CDR2 (germline): SGHRS, YFSETQ. CDR3 amino acids: CASRPGQGYNEQFF. CDR3 bases: TGCGCCAGCAGGCCGGGACAGGGGTACAATGAGCAGTTCTTC.

The rearrangement uses TRBV5-1 and TRBJ2-3, with D possibly matching TRBD1 (6 bases). The V gene lost 4 bases and the J gene lost 1 base, with 19 bases spanning the gap. CDR1 and CDR2 (germline): SGHRS, YFSETQ. The CDR3 has 17 amino acids. CDR3 region: CASSPAQGFRGTDTQYF. CDR3 sequence (DNA): TGCGCCAGCAGCCCAGCCCAGGGGTTTCGTGGCACAGATACGCAGTATTTT.

The chain combines TRBV19 with TRBJ2-7; 9 positions match TRBD1. This CDR3 is 15 amino acids long. CDR1 and CDR2 from the germline V gene are LNHDA and SQIVND (reference sequence). The V segment lost 3 bases and the J segment 1 base; nucleotides outside the gene matches: 4. The CDR3 bases are TGTGCCAGTAGTATTCGCGGACAGGGGTCCTACGAGCAGTACTTC. Its protein is CASSIRGQGSYEQYF. Variable domain in full (rest from reference TRBV19 and TRBJ2-7): DGGITQSPKYLFRKEGQNVTLSCEQNLNHDAMYWYRQDPGQGLRLIYYSQIVNDFQKGDIAEGYSVSREKKESFPLTVTSAQKNPTAFYLCASSIRGQGSYEQYFGPGTRLTVT.

The rearrangement uses TRBV25-1 and TRBJ1-6, with D hard to call. The CDR3 contains 12 residues. Between the trimmed V and J ends, which lost 7 bases and 5 bases, there was a span of 6 bases. Germline V CDR1 and CDR2: MGHDK, SYGVNS. CDR3 in amino acids: CASTRNNSPLHF. In DNA form, the CDR3 reads TGTGCCAGCACTAGAAATAATTCACCCCTCCACTTT.

The CDR3 sequence: CASSFTKDTQYF. The CDR3 region has the DNA TGCGCCAGCAGCTTCACTAAGGATACGCAGTATTTT. This rearrangement joins TRBV5-1 to TRBJ2-3, with unresolved D. The CDR3 has 12 residues. Germline lookup yields CDR1 SGHRS and CDR2 YFSETQ. Between the trimmed V and J ends, which lost 2 bases and 6 bases, there was a span of 7 bases. The full variable domain, in which reference TRBV5-1 and TRBJ2-3 provide the parts outside the CDR3, is KAGVTQTPRYLIKTRGQQVTLSCSPISGHRSVSWYQQTPGQGLQFLFEYFSETQRNKGNFPGRFSGRQFSNSRSEMNVSTLELGDSALYLCASSFTKDTQYFGPGTRLTVL.

This clone was counted between two and nine times. The gene calls are TRBV5-1 and TRBJ1-6; 7 bases are a match to TRBD1. J gave up 9 bases and V 2 bases, and 5 bases lay outside the gene matches. CDR3 length: 14 amino acids. Germline CDR1 reads SGHRS; CDR2 reads YFSETQ. CDR3 DNA: TGCGCCAGCAGCTTAAAGGGGGCTGGTTCACCCCTCCACTTT. Translated: CASSLKGAGSPLHF.

The chain carries TRBV6-5 and TRBJ1-2; the D gene is possibly TRBD1 (6 bases). Germline V lookup: CDR1 MNHEY, CDR2 SVGAGI. The CDR3 contains 14 residues. V lost 8 bases and J 3 bases, leaving 16 bases between the germline ends. CDR3 residues: CASSQGSAYYGYTF. Written as DNA, the CDR3 is TGTGCCAGCTCGCAGGGGTCCGCCTACTATGGCTACACCTTC.

The V call is TRBV5-6, the J call TRBJ2-6; weak D call: TRBD1 (5 bases). The CDR3 runs to 18 residues. Between the trimmed V and J ends, which lost 0 bases and 0 bases, there was a span of 13 bases. Germline values: CDR1 SGHDT, CDR2 YYEEEE. The DNA for the CDR3 is TGTGCCAGCAGCTTGGTGGGGCAGGGCCTCTCTGGGGCCAACGTCCTGACTTTC. It yields the protein CASSLVGQGLSGANVLTF.

This chain connects TRBV29-1 to TRBJ2-5; perhaps TRBD2 as D (6 bases). The CDR3 has 13 residues. V was trimmed by 7 bases and J by 1 base, leaving 13 bases between them. The V gene's germline CDR1 is SQVTM and CDR2 ANQGSEA. DNA for the CDR3: TGCAGCGCCACAGCGGGTATCCAAGAGACCCAGTACTTC. Protein product: CSATAGIQETQYF.

The V gene is TRBV7-9, the J gene TRBJ1-3; 7 bases align to TRBD1. V lost 4 bases, J lost 0 bases, and 9 bases stayed unmatched. The CDR3 length is 17 residues. Germline CDR1 SEHNR, CDR2 FQNEAQ (reference sequence). CDR3 sequence: CASSSRTGLSSGNTIYF. CDR3 DNA sequence: TGTGCCAGCAGCTCCCGGACAGGCCTTTCCTCTGGAAACACCATATATTTT.

J is TRBJ1-4 and V is TRBV6-5; D is unresolved. Germline assignment: CDR1 MNHEY and CDR2 SVGAGI. CDR3 length: 14 amino acids. The V end lost 6 bases, the J end lost 0 bases, and 8 bases lay between the germline ends. The CDR3, as DNA: TGTGCCAGCAGGGTCGGTACAACTAATGAAAAACTGTTTTTT. Translated: CASRVGTTNEKLFF.

This chain joins TRBV7-3 and TRBJ2-7, with 10 nucleotides matching TRBD1. Germline V gene lookup returns CDR1 SGHTA and CDR2 FQGTGA. J was trimmed by 6 bases and V by 3 bases; bases with no gene match: 8. This CDR3 is 15 amino acids long. Here the CDR3 reads CASSLGPWTGGEQYF. In DNA form, the CDR3 reads TGTGCCAGCAGCTTGGGCCCCTGGACAGGGGGCGAGCAGTACTTC.

V and J are TRBV5-1 and TRBJ2-6; 7 nucleotides line up with TRBD1. V lost 4 bases and J lost 2; bases outside the gene matches: 6. Germline V gene lookup returns CDR1 SGHRS and CDR2 YFSETQ. CDR3 length equals 16 residues. CDR3 sequence: CASSPGTVPGANVLTF. In nucleotides, the CDR3 is TGCGCCAGCAGCCCAGGGACAGTCCCTGGGGCCAACGTCCTGACTTTC.

This chain uses TRBV19 with TRBJ2-5; TRBD1 is a possible D gene (6 bases). Trimming shortened V by 8 bases and J by 4 bases, and 14 bases separated the two germline ends. The germline V gene has CDR1 LNHDA and CDR2 SQIVND (reference sequence). This CDR3 has 13 residues. The CDR3 loop reads CASGTSGAETQYF. CDR3 coding DNA: TGTGCCAGTGGCACCTCAGGGGCAGAGACCCAGTACTTC.

The V call is TRBV5-1, the J call TRBJ2-5; TRBD2 aligns across 12 bases. CDR1 and CDR2 (germline): SGHRS, YFSETQ. This CDR3 contains 17 residues. The J segment lost 1 base and the V segment lost 3 bases, leaving 7 bases of the junction unmatched. The CDR3 bases are TGCGCCAGCAGCTCTGGACTAGCGGGGACCCTCCAAGAGACCCAGTACTTC. Translation gives CASSSGLAGTLQETQYF.